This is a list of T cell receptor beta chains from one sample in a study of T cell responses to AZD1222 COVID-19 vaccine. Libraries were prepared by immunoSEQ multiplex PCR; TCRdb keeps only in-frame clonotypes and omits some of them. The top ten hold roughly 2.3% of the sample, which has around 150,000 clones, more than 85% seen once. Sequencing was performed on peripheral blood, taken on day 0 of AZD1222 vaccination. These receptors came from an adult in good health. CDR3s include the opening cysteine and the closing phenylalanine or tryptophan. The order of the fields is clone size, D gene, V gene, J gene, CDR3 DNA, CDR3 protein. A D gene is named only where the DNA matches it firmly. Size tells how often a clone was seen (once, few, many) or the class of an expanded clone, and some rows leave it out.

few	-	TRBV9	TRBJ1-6	TGTGCCAGCAGCGTCCCCCCCAGTCTGGGAAATTCACCCCTCCACTTT	CASSVPPSLGNSPLHF
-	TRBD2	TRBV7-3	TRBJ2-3	TGTGCCAGCAGACGAGCGGGGGGTAACACAGATACGCAGTATTTT	CASRRAGGNTDTQYF
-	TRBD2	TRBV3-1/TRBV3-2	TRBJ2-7	TGTGCCAGCAGCGAACTAGCGGGTTACGAGCAGTACTTC	CASSELAGYEQYF
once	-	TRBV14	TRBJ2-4	TGTGCCAGCAGCCAGGTACCCTCAAACATTCAGTACTTC	CASSQVPSNIQYF
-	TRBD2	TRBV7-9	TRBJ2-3	TGTGCCAGCAGCCCAACCCTAGCGGGTGGGCCAGATACGCAGTATTTT	CASSPTLAGGPDTQYF
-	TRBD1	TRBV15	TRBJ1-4	TGTGCCACCAGGAGAGCAGGGGGGTCTAATGAAAAACTGTTTTTT	CATRRAGGSNEKLFF
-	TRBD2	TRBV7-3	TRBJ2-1	TGTGCCAGCAGCTTACGGGGACTAGCCTACAATGAGCAGTTCTTC	CASSLRGLAYNEQFF
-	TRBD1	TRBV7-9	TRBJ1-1	TGTGCCAGCAGCTTACTCAGGGGGGCGGGAGGCACTGAAGCTTTCTTT	CASSLLRGAGGTEAFF
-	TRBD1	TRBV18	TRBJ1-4	TGTGCCAGCTCACCGGGACAGACTGCAACTAATGAAAAACTGTTTTTT	CASSPGQTATNEKLFF
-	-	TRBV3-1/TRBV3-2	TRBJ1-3	TGTGCCAGCAGCCAAGATTCCCTCTCTGGAAACACCATATATTTT	CASSQDSLSGNTIYF
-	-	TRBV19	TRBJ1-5	TGTGCCAGTAGTTTTGCCAATCAGCCCCAGCATTTT	CASSFANQPQHF
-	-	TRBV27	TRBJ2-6	TGTGCCAGCAGCTCAGGATACCTCCTCTCTGGGGCCAACGTCCTGACTTTC	CASSSGYLLSGANVLTF
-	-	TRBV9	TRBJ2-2	TGTGCCAGCAGGCACGAGAAAGGGGAGCTGTTTTTT	CASRHEKGELFF
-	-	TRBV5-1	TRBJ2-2	TGCGCCAGCAAAGCAGGGGTCACAAACACCGGGGAGCTGTTTTTT	CASKAGVTNTGELFF
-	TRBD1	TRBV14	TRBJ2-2	TGTGCCAGCAGCCAGCTGGGACAGGAGTTCACCGGGGAGCTGTTTTTT	CASSQLGQEFTGELFF
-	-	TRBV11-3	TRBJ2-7	TGTGCCAGCAGCTTAGGCCCGATGGGCGAGCAGTACTTC	CASSLGPMGEQYF
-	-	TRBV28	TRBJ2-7	TGTGCCAGCAGTCCCGGGACGTTGGGCATTTACGAGCAGTACTTC	CASSPGTLGIYEQYF
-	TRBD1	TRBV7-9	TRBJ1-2	TGTGCCAGCAGCCCCCGTCCGGACAGGGTGTCTATAAACTATGGCTACACCTTC	CASSPRPDRVSINYGYTF
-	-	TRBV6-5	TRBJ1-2	TGTGCCAGCAGCCCGGACAGTGGCCATGGCTACACCTTC	CASSPDSGHGYTF
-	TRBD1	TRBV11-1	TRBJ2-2	TGTGCCAGCAGCTTAATCCCGACAGGGGTCGGGGAGCTGTTTTTT	CASSLIPTGVGELFF
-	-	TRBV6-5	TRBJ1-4	TGTGCCACGCAAACCACGGTGGGCGAAAAACTGTTTTTT	CATQTTVGEKLFF
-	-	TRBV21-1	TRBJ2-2	TGTGCCAGCAGCATAAATCCGGGACCCCAGGCCGAGGACACCGGGGAGCTGTTTTTT	CASSINPGPQAEDTGELFF
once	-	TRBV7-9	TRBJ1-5	TGTGCCAGCAGCTCGCTAGACAGGAGCAATCAGCCCCAGCATTTT	CASSSLDRSNQPQHF
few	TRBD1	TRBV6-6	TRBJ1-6	TGTGCCAGCAGTTACGGTGGACAGGGAAATTCACCCCTCCACTTT	CASSYGGQGNSPLHF
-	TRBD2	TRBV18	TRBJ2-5	TGTGCCAGCTCAACCAGCGGGGGGGCCGGAGAGACCCAGTACTTC	CASSTSGGAGETQYF
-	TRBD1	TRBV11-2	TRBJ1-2	TGTGCCAGCAGCCCCGGGACAGGACCCTACACCTTC	CASSPGTGPYTF
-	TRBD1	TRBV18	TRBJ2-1	TGTGCCAGCTCACTACAGGGGCCCAGCTCCTACAATGAGCAGTTCTTC	CASSLQGPSSYNEQFF
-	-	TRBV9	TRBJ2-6	TGTGCCAGCAGCGTAGCTCCGGGGTCTGGGGCCAACGTCCTGACTTTC	CASSVAPGSGANVLTF
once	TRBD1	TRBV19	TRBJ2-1	TGTGCCAGTAGTACAGGACAGGGAGGATCCTACAATGAGCAGTTCTTC	CASSTGQGGSYNEQFF
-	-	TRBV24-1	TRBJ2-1	TGTGCCACCAGTGTCTCCGGCAATGAGCAGTTCTTC	CATSVSGNEQFF
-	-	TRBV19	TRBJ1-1	TGTGCCAGTAGTCTCTCTTGGGACACTGAAGCTTTCTTT	CASSLSWDTEAFF
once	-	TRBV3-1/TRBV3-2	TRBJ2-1	TGTGCCAGCAGCCAAGATGCGGGACCGTACAATGAGCAGTTCTTC	CASSQDAGPYNEQFF
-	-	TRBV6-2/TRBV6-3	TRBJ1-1	TGTGCCAGCAGTTTGGGGGGGGGTCTCGGGACTGAAGCTTTCTTT	CASSLGGGLGTEAFF
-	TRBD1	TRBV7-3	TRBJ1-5	TGTGCCAGCAGCCTTCAGGGGGGACAGCCCCAGCATTTT	CASSLQGGQPQHF
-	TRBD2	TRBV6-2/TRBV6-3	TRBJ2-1	TGTGCCAGCAGTGGCGGGGGGAGATTCCGATACAATGAGCAGTTCTTC	CASSGGGRFRYNEQFF